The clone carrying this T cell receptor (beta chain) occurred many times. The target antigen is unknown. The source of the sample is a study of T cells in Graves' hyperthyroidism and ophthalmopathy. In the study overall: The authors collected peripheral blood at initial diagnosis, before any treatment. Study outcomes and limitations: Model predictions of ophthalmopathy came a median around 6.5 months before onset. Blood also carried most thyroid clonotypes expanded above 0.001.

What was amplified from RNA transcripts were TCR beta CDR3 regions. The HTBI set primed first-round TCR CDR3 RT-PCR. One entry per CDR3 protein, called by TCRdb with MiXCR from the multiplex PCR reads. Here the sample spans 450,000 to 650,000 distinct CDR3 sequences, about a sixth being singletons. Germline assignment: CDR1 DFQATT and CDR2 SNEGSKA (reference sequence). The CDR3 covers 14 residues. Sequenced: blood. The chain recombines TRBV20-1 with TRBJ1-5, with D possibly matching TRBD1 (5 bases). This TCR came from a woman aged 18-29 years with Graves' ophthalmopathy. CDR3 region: CSAWGGYSNQPQHF. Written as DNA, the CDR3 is TGCAGCGCCTGGGGGGGATATAGCAATCAGCCCCAGCATTTT.